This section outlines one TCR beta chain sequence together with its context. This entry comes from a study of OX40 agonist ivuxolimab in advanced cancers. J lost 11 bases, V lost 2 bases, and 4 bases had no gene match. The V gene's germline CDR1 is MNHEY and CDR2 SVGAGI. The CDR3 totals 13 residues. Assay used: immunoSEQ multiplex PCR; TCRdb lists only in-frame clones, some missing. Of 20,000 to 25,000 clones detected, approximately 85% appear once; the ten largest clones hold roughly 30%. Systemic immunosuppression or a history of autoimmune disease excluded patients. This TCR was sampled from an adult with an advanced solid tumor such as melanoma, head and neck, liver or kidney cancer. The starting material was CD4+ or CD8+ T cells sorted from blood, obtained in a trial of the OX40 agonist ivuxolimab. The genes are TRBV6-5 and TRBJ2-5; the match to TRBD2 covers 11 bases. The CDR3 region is CASSYPSSGRQYF. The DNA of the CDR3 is TGTGCCAGCAGTTACCCTTCTAGCGGGAGGCAGTACTTC.